This T cell receptor beta chain was captured in a study of cytotoxic CD8 clonotypes in ibrutinib-treated CLL. CDR1 SGHDT and CDR2 YYEEEE come from the germline V gene. The V gene end was trimmed by 3 bases and the J gene end by 1 base; junction bases not matched to a gene: 9. The length of the CDR3 is 17 residues. The repertoire was sequenced with immunoSEQ multiplex PCR; TCRdb's copy has only in-frame clones and lacks some. The sample has 150,000 to 200,000 clones; around nine tenths are singletons. V gene TRBV5-6 combines with J gene TRBJ1-1; 10 bases map to TRBD1. Sequences were derived from PBMCs, sampled at disease progression, from a patient treated with ibrutinib. The receptor was isolated from a human donor with chronic lymphocytic leukemia. CDR3: CASSYPGQGTWNTEAFF. CDR3 nucleotide sequence: TGTGCCAGCAGCTATCCGGGACAGGGGACGTGGAACACTGAAGCTTTCTTT.